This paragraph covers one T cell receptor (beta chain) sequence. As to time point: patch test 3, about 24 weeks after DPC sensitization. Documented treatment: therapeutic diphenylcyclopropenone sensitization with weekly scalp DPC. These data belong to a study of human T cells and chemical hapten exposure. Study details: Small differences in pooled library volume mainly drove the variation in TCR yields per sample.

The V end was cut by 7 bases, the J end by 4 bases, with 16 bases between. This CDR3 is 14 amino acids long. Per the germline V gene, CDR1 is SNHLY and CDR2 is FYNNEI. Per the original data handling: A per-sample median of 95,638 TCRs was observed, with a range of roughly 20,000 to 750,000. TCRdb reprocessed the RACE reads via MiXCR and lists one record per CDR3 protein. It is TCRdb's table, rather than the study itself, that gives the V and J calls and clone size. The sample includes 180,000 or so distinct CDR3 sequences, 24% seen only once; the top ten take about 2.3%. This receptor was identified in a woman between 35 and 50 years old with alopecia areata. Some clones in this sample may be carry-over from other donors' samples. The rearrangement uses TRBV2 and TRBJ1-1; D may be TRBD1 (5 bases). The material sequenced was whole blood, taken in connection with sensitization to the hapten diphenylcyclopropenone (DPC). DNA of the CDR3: TGTGCCAGCAACTCGCGAGGGGCAGGCACTGAAGCTTTCTTT. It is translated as CASNSRGAGTEAFF.